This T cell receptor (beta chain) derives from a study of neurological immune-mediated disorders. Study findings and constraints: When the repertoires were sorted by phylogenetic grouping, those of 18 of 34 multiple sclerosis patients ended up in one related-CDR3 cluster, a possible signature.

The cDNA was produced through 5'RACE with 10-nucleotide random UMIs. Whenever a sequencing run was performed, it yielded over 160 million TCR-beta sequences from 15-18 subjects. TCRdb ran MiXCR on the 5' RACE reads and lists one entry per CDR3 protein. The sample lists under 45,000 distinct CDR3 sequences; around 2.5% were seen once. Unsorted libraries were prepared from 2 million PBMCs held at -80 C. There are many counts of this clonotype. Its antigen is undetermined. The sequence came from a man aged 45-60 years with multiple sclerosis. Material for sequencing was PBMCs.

The CDR3 DNA follows: TGTGCCAGCAGTGATGAGGGACTGAAAACCGGGGAGCTGTTTTTT. Protein sequence: CASSDEGLKTGELFF. J is TRBJ2-2 and V is TRBV6-4; D possibly corresponds to TRBD2 (6 bases). V lost 3 bases and J lost 5, with 13 bases in between. Germline values: CDR1 MRHNA, CDR2 SNTAGT. The CDR3 contains 15 residues.